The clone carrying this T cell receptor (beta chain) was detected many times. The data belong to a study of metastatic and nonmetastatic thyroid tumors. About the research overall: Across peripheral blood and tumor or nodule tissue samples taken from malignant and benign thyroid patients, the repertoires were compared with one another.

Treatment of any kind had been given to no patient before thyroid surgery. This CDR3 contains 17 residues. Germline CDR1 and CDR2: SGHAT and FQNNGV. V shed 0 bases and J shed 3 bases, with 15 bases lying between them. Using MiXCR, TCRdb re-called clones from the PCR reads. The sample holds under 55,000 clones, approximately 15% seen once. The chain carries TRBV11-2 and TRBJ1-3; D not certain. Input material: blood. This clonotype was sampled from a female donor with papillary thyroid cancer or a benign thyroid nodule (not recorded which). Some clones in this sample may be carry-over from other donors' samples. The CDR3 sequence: CASSLEVMRASGNTIYF. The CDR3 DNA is TGTGCCAGCAGCTTAGAAGTTATGCGTGCAAGTGGAAACACCATATATTTT.